This T cell receptor (beta chain) was profiled in a study of molecular identifiers for immune sequencing clone quantification. Each CDR3 protein is one row after TCRdb ran MiXCR on the PCR reads. The repertoire holds about half a million distinct CDR3 sequences, with about 25% as singletons. Source material: naive CD8+ T cells from blood, with Jurkat cell RNA spiked in. Subset specified: FACS-sorted CD8+CD4-CCR7+CD45RA+ naive T cells. This TCR was recovered from a human donor in good health. Some libraries in this study had Jurkat cell RNA spiked in.

The CDR3 bases are TGTGCCAGCAGCGCGGACCAGGGCCCTTATAGCAATCAGCCCCAGCATTTT. It specifies CASSADQGPYSNQPQHF. The chain carries TRBV7-6 and TRBJ1-5; D is possibly TRBD1 (5 bases). Germline V gives CDR1 SGHVS, CDR2 FNYEAQ. V was pared by 5 bases and J by 0 bases, with 17 bases between. The CDR3 runs 17 residues.